This is a list of T cell receptor beta chains from one sample in a study of cytomegalovirus exposure and HLA in healthy donors. TCRdb keeps only in-frame clones here, not all; method: immunoSEQ multiplex PCR. The data contain about 160,000 clones, about 86% of them seen just once; the ten biggest clones take up roughly 1.8%. The sample taken for sequencing was PBMCs. The receptors come from a woman younger than 35 in good health and CMV-seronegative. Both conserved end residues are part of each CDR3. The D gene is left open where the match is weak. Where a row states a size, it is once, few, many or the class of an expanded clone; other rows omit it.

size	D	J	V	DNA	CDR3
.	TRBD2	TRBJ2-5	TRBV4-2	TGTGCCAGCAGCTCACGACTAGCGGGGGGGCAAGAGACCCAGTACTTC	CASSSRLAGGQETQYF
once	TRBD2	TRBJ2-1	TRBV10-3	TGTGCCACCCAGAACGGACTAGCCATCAATGAGCAGTTCTTC	CATQNGLAINEQFF
.	TRBD1	TRBJ1-2	TRBV6-6	TGTGCCAGCTTGAGTGGACAGGGTAGAGGCTACACCTTC	CASLSGQGRGYTF
.	.	TRBJ2-7	TRBV19	TGTGCCAGTAGTATAGGCCCCCGGAGCTCCTACGAGCAGTACTTC	CASSIGPRSSYEQYF
.	.	TRBJ1-5	TRBV6-5	TGTGCCAGCAGCCACAGGGGCAATCAGCCCCAGCATTTT	CASSHRGNQPQHF
.	.	TRBJ2-3	TRBV18	TGTGCCAGCTCGCCGGGGATCAGTAGCACAGATACGCAGTATTTT	CASSPGISSTDTQYF
.	TRBD2	TRBJ2-7	TRBV4-1	TGCGCCAGCAGCCAAGTCCTTAGCGGGGGGGCCTACGAGCAGTACTTC	CASSQVLSGGAYEQYF
.	.	TRBJ1-1	TRBV27	TGTGCCAGCAGTTTTGAGGGATACACTGAAGCTTTCTTT	CASSFEGYTEAFF
.	TRBD2	TRBJ2-7	TRBV7-2	TGTGCCAGCAGCCGAGAGCGGGAGGGCGGCTACGAGCAGTACTTC	CASSREREGGYEQYF
.	TRBD2	TRBJ2-7	TRBV7-9	TGTGCCAGCAGCTCAAGACTAGCGGGAGACGTCTACGAGCAGTACTTC	CASSSRLAGDVYEQYF
few	TRBD1	TRBJ1-2	TRBV9	TGTGCCAGCAGCGGCCCCGGGACAGGGGATATCTGGGGCTACACCTTC	CASSGPGTGDIWGYTF
few	.	TRBJ2-7	TRBV5-6	TGTGCCAGCAGCTTGGCCAACGGGTACTACGAGCAGTACTTC	CASSLANGYYEQYF
.	TRBD2	TRBJ2-5	TRBV5-1	TGCGCCAGCAGCCCCGGACTAGCCGCGGAGACCCAGTACTTC	CASSPGLAAETQYF
.	.	TRBJ2-1	TRBV30	TGTGCCTGGAGAGCCCCGGCGGAGGGTTTTAATGAGCAGTTCTTC	CAWRAPAEGFNEQFF
.	TRBD2	TRBJ2-7	TRBV15	TGTGCCACCTCGGACGGGGGGGCTTACGAGCAGTACTTC	CATSDGGAYEQYF
.	.	TRBJ2-3	TRBV19	TGTGCCAGTAGTAGTAGCAGGACTAAGGGCACAGATACGCAGTATTTT	CASSSSRTKGTDTQYF
.	TRBD2	TRBJ2-2	TRBV11-2	TGTGCCAGCAGCTTAGACCCCGAGCGGGAGCCATCTCGGGTGACCGGGGAGCTGTTTTTT	CASSLDPEREPSRVTGELFF
.	TRBD1	TRBJ1-2	TRBV6-5	TGTGCCAGCACTCAGGGGGCAGGAGGCTACACCTTC	CASTQGAGGYTF
.	TRBD2	TRBJ2-1	TRBV7-9	TGTGCCAGCAGCACCACTAGCGGGAGGTCAAATGAGCAGTTCTTC	CASSTTSGRSNEQFF
.	.	TRBJ1-1	TRBV7-9	TGTGCCAGCAGCTTCCTCAGTAACACTGAAGCTTTCTTT	CASSFLSNTEAFF
.	TRBD2	TRBJ2-3	TRBV10-3	TGTGCCATCAGTGACGCGGGGGAACGGTCTCGAGATACGCAGTATTTT	CAISDAGERSRDTQYF
.	TRBD1	TRBJ1-1	TRBV5-1	TGCGCCAGCAGCTCGGGACAGGGGAACACTGAAGCTTTCTTT	CASSSGQGNTEAFF
.	TRBD2	TRBJ2-3	TRBV4-2	TGTGCCAGCAGCCAAGATCGGGAGGGAGGGGCCGATACGCAGTATTTT	CASSQDREGGADTQYF